A selection of T cell receptor beta chains follows, all from one sample in a study of a mutant IDH1 vaccine in newly diagnosed glioma. Assay: immunoSEQ multiplex PCR; the TCRdb copy retains only in-frame clones and omits some. Among 25,000 to 30,000 clones listed, roughly three quarters were seen once. Their antigens remain unidentified. Sequencing was performed on PBMCs, taken from a glioma patient whose treatment included an IDH1 peptide vaccine. All receptors come from a man aged 35 to 55 with glioma. Some clones in this sample may be carry-over from other donors' samples. Each CDR3 is given with its conserved first and last residue. D genes are given only for firm matches. Where a row states a size, it is once, few, many or the class of an expanded clone; other rows omit it.

TRBD2 TRBJ2-5 TRBV4-1 few TGCGCCAGCAGCCTCGGACTAGCGGAAGAGACCCAGTACTTC CASSLGLAEETQYF
TRBD1 TRBJ1-1 TRBV18 NA TGTGCCAGCTCACCGCGAGGACAGGTGATCGACACTGAAGCTTTCTTT CASSPRGQVIDTEAFF
NA TRBJ1-2 TRBV27 few TGTGCCAGCAGTTTTAGGGCAGGGGAAGTGGACTATGGCTACACCTTC CASSFRAGEVDYGYTF
TRBD1 TRBJ2-7 TRBV5-4 NA TGTGCCAGCAGCCCGCGAACAGGGGTGTCTGGTGAGCAGTACTTC CASSPRTGVSGEQYF
NA TRBJ1-1 TRBV5-1 NA TGCGCCAGCAGCCTCACCGGGGGGATGCTTACCCCTGAAGCTTTCTTT CASSLTGGMLTPEAFF
NA TRBJ2-7 TRBV4-3 NA TGCGCCAGCAGCCCCAGGAGGGGGTACGAGCAGTACTTC CASSPRRGYEQYF
NA TRBJ1-2 TRBV5-1 few TGCGCCAGCAGCTTGGCCTCGGGGAGTAATGGCTACACCTTC CASSLASGSNGYTF
TRBD1 TRBJ1-5 TRBV7-9 NA TGTGCCAGCAGCCCATCGACAGGGAATGATTGGAATCAGCCCCAGCATTTT CASSPSTGNDWNQPQHF
TRBD2 TRBJ2-3 TRBV18 NA TGTGCCAGCTCGCAGGGACTAGCGGCAGATACGCAGTATTTT CASSQGLAADTQYF
NA TRBJ2-5 TRBV19 once TGTGCCAGTAGTACGGTGGGAGAGACCCAGTACTTC CASSTVGETQYF